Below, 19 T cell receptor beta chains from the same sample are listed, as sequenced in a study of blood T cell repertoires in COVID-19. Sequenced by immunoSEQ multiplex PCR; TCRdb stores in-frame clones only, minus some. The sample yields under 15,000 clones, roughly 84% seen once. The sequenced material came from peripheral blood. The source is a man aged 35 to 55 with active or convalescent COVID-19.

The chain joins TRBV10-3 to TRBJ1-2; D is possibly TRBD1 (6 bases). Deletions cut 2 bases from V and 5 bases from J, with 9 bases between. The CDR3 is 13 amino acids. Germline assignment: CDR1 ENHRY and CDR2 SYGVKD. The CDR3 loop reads CAISEDRLYGYTF. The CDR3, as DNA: TGTGCCATCAGTGAGGACAGGTTGTATGGCTACACCTTC.

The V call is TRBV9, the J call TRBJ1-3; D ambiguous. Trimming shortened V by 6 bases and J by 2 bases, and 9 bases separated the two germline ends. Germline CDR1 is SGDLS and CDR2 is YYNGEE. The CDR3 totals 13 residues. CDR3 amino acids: CASNGGPGNTIYF. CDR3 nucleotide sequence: TGTGCCAGCAATGGAGGGCCTGGAAACACCATATATTTT. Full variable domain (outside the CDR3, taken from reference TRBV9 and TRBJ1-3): DSGVTQTPKHLITATGQRVTLRCSPRSGDLSVYWYQQSLDQGLQFLIQYYNGEERAKGNILERFSAQQFPDLHSELNLSSLELGDSALYFCASNGGPGNTIYFGEGSWLTVV.

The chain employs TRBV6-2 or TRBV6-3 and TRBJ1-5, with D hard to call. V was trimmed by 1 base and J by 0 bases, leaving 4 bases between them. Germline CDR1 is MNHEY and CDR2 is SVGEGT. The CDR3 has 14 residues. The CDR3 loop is CASSYFGSNQPQHF. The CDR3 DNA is TGTGCCAGCAGTTACTTCGGTAGCAATCAGCCCCAGCATTTT.

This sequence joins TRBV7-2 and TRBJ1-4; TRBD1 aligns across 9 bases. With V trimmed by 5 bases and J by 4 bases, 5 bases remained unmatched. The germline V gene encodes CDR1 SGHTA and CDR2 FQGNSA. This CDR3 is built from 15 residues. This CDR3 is CASSDGTGLNEKLFF. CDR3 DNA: TGTGCCAGCAGCGACGGGACAGGGCTTAATGAAAAACTGTTTTTT.

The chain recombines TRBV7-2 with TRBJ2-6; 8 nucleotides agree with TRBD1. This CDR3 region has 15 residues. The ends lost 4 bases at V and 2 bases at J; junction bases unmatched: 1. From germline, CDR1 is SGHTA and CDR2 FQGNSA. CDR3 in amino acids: CASSSQGAGANVLTF. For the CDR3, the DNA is TGTGCCAGCAGCTCACAGGGGGCTGGGGCCAACGTCCTGACTTTC.

CDR3 DNA sequence: TGTGCCAGCAGCTTAGTTGCGGTCCATTCCTACGAGCAGTACTTC. Its translation is CASSLVAVHSYEQYF. This chain uses TRBV7-2 with TRBJ2-7; D is uncertain. The CDR3 length is 15 residues. Per germline, CDR1 SGHTA and CDR2 FQGNSA. Trimming left V 1 base short and J 1 base short, with 11 bases between.

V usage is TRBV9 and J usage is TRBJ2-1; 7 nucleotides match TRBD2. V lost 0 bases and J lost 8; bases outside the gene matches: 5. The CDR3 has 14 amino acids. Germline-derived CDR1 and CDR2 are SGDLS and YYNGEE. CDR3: CASSVGTRSDEQFF. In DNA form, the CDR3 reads TGTGCCAGCAGCGTAGGGACTAGGAGCGATGAGCAGTTCTTC.

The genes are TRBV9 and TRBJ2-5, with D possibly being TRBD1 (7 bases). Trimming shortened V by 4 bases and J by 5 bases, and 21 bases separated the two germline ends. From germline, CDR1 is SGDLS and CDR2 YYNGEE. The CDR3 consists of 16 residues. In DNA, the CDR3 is TGTGCCAGCAGCCCCGCAGGGGGGTCCCTTGGGGAGACCCAGTACTTC. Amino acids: CASSPAGGSLGETQYF.

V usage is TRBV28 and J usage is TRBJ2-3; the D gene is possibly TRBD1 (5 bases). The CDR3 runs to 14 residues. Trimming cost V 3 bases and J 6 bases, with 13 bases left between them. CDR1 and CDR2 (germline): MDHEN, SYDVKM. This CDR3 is CASSLPGLGDTQYF. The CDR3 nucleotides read TGTGCCAGCAGTTTGCCAGGGTTAGGGGATACGCAGTATTTT.

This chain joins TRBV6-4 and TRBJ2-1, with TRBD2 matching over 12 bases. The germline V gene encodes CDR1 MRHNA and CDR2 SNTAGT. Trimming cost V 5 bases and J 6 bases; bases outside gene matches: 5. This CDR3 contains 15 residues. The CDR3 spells CASSRTSGTANEQFF. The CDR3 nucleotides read TGTGCCAGCAGTCGGACTAGCGGGACCGCCAATGAGCAGTTCTTC.

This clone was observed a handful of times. CDR3 coding DNA: TGTGCCAGCAGTGGGGGGAGTCAGCCCCAGCATTTT. The encoded protein is CASSGGSQPQHF. V gene TRBV28 combines with J gene TRBJ1-5; weak D call: TRBD1 (5 bases). The length of the CDR3 is 12 residues. V was cut by 5 bases and J by 6 bases, with 8 bases left in between. Germline CDR1 is MDHEN and CDR2 is SYDVKM.

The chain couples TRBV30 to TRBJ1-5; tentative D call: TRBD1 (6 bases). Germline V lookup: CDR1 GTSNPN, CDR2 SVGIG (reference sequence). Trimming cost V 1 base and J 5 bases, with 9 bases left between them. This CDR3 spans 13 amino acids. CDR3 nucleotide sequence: TGTGCCTGGAGTGGAAAGGGGGATCAGCCCCAGCATTTT. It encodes CAWSGKGDQPQHF. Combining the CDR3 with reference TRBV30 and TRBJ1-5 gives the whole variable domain SQTIHQWPATLVQPVGSPLSLECTVEGTSNPNLYWYRQAAGRGLQLLFYSVGIGQISSEVPQNLSASRPQDRQFILSSKKLLLSDSGFYLCAWSGKGDQPQHFGDGTRLSIL.

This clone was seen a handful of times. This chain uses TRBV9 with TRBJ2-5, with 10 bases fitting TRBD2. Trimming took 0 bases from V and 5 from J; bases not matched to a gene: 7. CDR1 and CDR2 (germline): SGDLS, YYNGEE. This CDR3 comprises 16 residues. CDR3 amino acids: CASSVGASGGGETQYF. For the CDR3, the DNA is TGTGCCAGCAGCGTAGGGGCTAGCGGGGGCGGGGAGACCCAGTACTTC.

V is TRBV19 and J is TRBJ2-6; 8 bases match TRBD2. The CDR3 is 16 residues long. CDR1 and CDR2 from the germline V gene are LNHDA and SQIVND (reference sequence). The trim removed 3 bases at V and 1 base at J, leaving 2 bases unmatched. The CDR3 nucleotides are TGTGCCAGTAGTATGGGCGGGAGGTCTGGGGCCAACGTCCTGACTTTC. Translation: CASSMGGRSGANVLTF.

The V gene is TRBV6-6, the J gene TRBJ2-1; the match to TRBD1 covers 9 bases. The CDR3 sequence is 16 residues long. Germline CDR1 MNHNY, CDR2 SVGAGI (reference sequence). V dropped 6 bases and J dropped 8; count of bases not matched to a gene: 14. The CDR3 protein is CASSPTGTGKVDEQFF. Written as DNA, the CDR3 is TGTGCCAGCAGCCCGACCGGGACAGGGAAAGTCGATGAGCAGTTCTTC.

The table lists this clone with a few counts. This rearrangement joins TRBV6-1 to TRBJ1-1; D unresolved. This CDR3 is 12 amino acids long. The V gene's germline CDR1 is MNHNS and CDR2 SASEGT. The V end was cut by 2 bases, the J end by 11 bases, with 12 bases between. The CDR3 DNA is TGTGCCAGCAGTGAACGTGGGCCGTATGCTTTCTTT. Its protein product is CASSERGPYAFF.

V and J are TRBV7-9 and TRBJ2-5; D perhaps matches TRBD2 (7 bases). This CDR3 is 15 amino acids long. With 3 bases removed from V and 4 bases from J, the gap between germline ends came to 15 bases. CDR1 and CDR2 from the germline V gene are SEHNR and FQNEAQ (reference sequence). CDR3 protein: CASSLIRGAGETQYF. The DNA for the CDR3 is TGTGCCAGCAGCTTGATCCGGGGGGCAGGAGAGACCCAGTACTTC.

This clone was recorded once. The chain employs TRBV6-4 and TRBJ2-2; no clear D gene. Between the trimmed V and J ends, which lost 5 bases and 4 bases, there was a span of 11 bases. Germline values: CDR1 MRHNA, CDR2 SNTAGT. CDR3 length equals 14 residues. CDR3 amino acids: CASSREVSTGELFF. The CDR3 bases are TGTGCCAGCAGTCGAGAGGTATCCACCGGGGAGCTGTTTTTT.

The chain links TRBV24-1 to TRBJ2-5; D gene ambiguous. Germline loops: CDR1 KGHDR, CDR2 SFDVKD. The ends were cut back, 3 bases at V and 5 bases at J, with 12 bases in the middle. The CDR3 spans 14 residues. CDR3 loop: CATSDTVSRETQYF. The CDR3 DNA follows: TGTGCCACCAGTGATACTGTCTCGAGGGAGACCCAGTACTTC.